A selection of T cell receptor beta chains follows, all from one sample in a study of CXCR3-negative and CXCR3-positive naive CD8 T cells. TCRdb reanalyzed the 5' RACE reads and collapses them to one entry per CDR3 protein, without DNA. The table for this sample gives tens of thousands of distinct CDR3 sequences. Sequenced input: naive CXCR3+ CD8+ T cells from blood. All receptors derive from a human donor in good health. Some clones in this sample may be carry-over from other donors' samples. The CDR3 runs from the conserved cysteine through the conserved F or W. For some rows the clone size is stated as once, few or many, or as a class when expanded; others skip it.

abundance: -
v_gene: TRBV11-2
j_gene: TRBJ2-3
CDR3aa: CASSASRGITDTQYF

abundance: -
v_gene: TRBV29-1
j_gene: TRBJ2-2
CDR3aa: CSVPNTGELFF

abundance: -
v_gene: TRBV29-1
j_gene: TRBJ2-7
CDR3aa: CSVEVPDSYEQYF

abundance: -
v_gene: TRBV29-1
j_gene: TRBJ2-3
CDR3aa: CSVEDSAGAGHNTQYF

abundance: -
v_gene: TRBV28
j_gene: TRBJ2-1
CDR3aa: CASTVTGELTNNEQFF

abundance: -
v_gene: TRBV20-1
j_gene: TRBJ2-1
CDR3aa: CSARVSAAAYNEQFF

abundance: -
v_gene: TRBV15
j_gene: TRBJ2-5
CDR3aa: CATSLGRSERETQYF

abundance: -
v_gene: TRBV12-3/TRBV12-4
j_gene: TRBJ2-2
CDR3aa: CASMGAGGELFF

abundance: -
v_gene: TRBV28
j_gene: TRBJ2-2
CDR3aa: CASYKQGTNTGELFF

abundance: -
v_gene: TRBV29-1
j_gene: TRBJ1-5
CDR3aa: CSVALSPAGNQPQHF

abundance: -
v_gene: TRBV28
j_gene: TRBJ2-7
CDR3aa: CASSLPGQGAREQYF

abundance: -
v_gene: TRBV29-1
j_gene: TRBJ2-7
CDR3aa: CSVELVVREGPYEQYF

abundance: -
v_gene: TRBV13
j_gene: TRBJ1-2
CDR3aa: CASSLAGGGYTF

abundance: -
v_gene: TRBV5-5
j_gene: TRBJ2-3
CDR3aa: CASSPRTGGRDTQYF

abundance: -
v_gene: TRBV29-1
j_gene: TRBJ1-2
CDR3aa: CSVEGLRDRPGYTF

abundance: -
v_gene: TRBV12-3/TRBV12-4
j_gene: TRBJ1-1
CDR3aa: CASSFEGVANTEAFF

abundance: -
v_gene: TRBV25-1
j_gene: TRBJ2-5
CDR3aa: CASSAGLAAQETQYF

abundance: -
v_gene: TRBV23-1
j_gene: TRBJ2-7
CDR3aa: CASRPLVEQYF

abundance: -
v_gene: TRBV6-7
j_gene: TRBJ1-5
CDR3aa: CASSYSQGSSNQPQHF

abundance: -
v_gene: TRBV7-9
j_gene: TRBJ2-6
CDR3aa: CASSLVRTGRSGANVLTF

abundance: -
v_gene: TRBV4-3
j_gene: TRBJ1-2
CDR3aa: CASSQDLEGSYGYTF

abundance: -
v_gene: TRBV20-1
j_gene: TRBJ2-7
CDR3aa: CSASGTSGSRYEQYF

abundance: -
v_gene: TRBV21-1
j_gene: TRBJ1-2
CDR3aa: CASKNDRGINYGYTF

abundance: -
v_gene: TRBV4-1
j_gene: TRBJ1-5
CDR3aa: CASSQGETQHF

abundance: -
v_gene: TRBV28
j_gene: TRBJ2-7
CDR3aa: CASSLWDPSYEQYF

abundance: -
v_gene: TRBV5-1
j_gene: TRBJ1-6
CDR3aa: CASSLYNSPLHF

abundance: -
v_gene: TRBV21-1
j_gene: TRBJ2-3
CDR3aa: CASSKGLQGWGTDTQYF

abundance: -
v_gene: TRBV6-1
j_gene: TRBJ1-1
CDR3aa: CASRQGENTEAFF

abundance: -
v_gene: TRBV12-3/TRBV12-4
j_gene: TRBJ2-7
CDR3aa: CASSFIFYEQYF

abundance: -
v_gene: TRBV6-6
j_gene: TRBJ2-1
CDR3aa: CASSYSVGGTYNEQFF

abundance: -
v_gene: TRBV4-2
j_gene: TRBJ2-7
CDR3aa: CASSPGHYYEQYF

abundance: medium-sized
v_gene: TRBV6-4
j_gene: TRBJ2-7
CDR3aa: CAPAGGAYEQYF

abundance: -
v_gene: TRBV28
j_gene: TRBJ1-1
CDR3aa: CASSFVRTEAFF

abundance: -
v_gene: TRBV29-1
j_gene: TRBJ2-3
CDR3aa: CSVEGLVSTDTQYF

abundance: -
v_gene: TRBV4-3
j_gene: TRBJ1-6
CDR3aa: CASSQDVTGVVSPLHF

abundance: -
v_gene: TRBV29-1
j_gene: TRBJ2-5
CDR3aa: CSVEDRTVQETQYF

abundance: -
v_gene: TRBV5-6
j_gene: TRBJ2-5
CDR3aa: CASSSLRQGRETQYF